This TCR beta chain was captured by sequencing in a study of shared clonotypes between healthy human individuals. Whole-study results and caveats: Limitation of the genetic and exposure-history diversity represented came from the few donors.

About this clone itself: Its antigen is unknown.

The CDR3 contains 13 residues. V was pared by 5 bases and J by 7 bases, with 12 bases between. Germline loops: CDR1 SGHNT, CDR2 YENEEA. Sequencing used immunoSEQ multiplex PCR; TCRdb keeps in-frame clones, though not all of them. The data hold more than 2,000,000 clones, with approximately 93% observed a single time. V and J are TRBV11-3 and TRBJ2-1; the D gene is possibly TRBD2 (6 bases). Sequencing was done on a sample of naive CD4+ T cells from PBMCs. Indicated subset: CD45RA+ positively selected. The receptor comes from a man aged 18 to 35 in good health. Some clones in this sample may be carry-over from other donors' samples. The CDR3 sequence: CASSVISGNEQFF. CDR3 nucleotide sequence: TGTGCCAGCAGCGTCATTAGCGGAAATGAGCAGTTCTTC.